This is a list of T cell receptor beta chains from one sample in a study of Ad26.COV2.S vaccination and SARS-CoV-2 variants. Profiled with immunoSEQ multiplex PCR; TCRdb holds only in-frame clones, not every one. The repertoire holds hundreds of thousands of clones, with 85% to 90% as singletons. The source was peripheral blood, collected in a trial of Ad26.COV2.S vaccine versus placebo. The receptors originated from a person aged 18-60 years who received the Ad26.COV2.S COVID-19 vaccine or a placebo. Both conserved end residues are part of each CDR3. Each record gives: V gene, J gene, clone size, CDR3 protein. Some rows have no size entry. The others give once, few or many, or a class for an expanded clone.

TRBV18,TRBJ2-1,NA,CASSSIRSSYNEQFF
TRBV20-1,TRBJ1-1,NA,CSAQTDTEAFF
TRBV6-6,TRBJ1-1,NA,CASSLMGGTEAFF
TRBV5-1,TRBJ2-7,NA,CASSLVSGGTTYEQYF
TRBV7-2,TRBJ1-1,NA,CASNKQGASAEAFF
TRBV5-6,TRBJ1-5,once,CASSGTDSNQPQHF
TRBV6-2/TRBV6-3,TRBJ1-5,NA,CASSYRPGTGDLNQPQHF
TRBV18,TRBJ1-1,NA,CASSPSGQGVAFF
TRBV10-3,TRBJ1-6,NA,CAISADRGNSPLHF
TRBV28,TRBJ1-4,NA,CASSFPLGTENEKLFF
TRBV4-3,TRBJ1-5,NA,CASSPDTDQPQHF
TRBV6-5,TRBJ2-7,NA,CASSYSRETLKQYF
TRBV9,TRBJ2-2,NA,CASSPNGRTGELFF
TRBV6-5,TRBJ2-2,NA,CASSYSGAGHTGELFF
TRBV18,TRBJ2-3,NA,CASSSIGLAGGPDTQYF
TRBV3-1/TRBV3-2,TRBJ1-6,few,CASSPRVAGNSPLHF
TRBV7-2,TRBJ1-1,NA,CASSSGAGRSAEAFF
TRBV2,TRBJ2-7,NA,CASRGSWYEQYF
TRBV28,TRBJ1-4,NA,CASSSQGAGEEKLFF
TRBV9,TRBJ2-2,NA,CASSVALFTGELFF
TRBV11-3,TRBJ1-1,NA,CASSTNTEAFF
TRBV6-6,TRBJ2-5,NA,CASSFVGTQYF
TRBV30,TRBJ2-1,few,CAWSLLSSGGVVFF
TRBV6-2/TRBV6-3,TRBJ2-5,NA,CASSYLSGGHETQYF
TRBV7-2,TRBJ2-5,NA,CASSLDEGAFETQYF
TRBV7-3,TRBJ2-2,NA,CASSLSAQGRYTGELFF
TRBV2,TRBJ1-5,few,CASSADRGEPQHF
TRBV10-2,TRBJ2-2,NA,CASKKGGTGELFF
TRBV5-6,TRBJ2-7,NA,CASSFRTGTYSYEQYF
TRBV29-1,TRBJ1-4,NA,CSVLRGANEKLFF
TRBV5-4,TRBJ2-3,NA,CASSLDTDTQYF
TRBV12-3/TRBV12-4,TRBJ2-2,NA,CASSQVDGELFF
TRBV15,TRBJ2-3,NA,CATSSSGGAQDTQYF
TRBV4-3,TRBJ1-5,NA,CASSQDVTTGNQPQHF
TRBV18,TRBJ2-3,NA,CASSPRQGGTDTQYF
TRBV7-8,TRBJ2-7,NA,CASSSLPRRDRGLYEQYF